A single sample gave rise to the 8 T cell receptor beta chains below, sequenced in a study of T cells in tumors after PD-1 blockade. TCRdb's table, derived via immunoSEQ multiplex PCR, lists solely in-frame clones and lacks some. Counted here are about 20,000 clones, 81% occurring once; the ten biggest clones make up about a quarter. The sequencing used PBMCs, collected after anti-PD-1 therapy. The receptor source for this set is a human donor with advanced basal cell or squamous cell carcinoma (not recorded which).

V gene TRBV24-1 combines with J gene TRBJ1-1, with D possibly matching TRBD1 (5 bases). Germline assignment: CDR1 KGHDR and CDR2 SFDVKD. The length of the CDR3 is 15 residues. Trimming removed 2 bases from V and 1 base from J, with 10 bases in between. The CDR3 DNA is TGTGCCACCAGTGATTCTCGGGGCTGGAACACTGAAGCTTTCTTT. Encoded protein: CATSDSRGWNTEAFF.

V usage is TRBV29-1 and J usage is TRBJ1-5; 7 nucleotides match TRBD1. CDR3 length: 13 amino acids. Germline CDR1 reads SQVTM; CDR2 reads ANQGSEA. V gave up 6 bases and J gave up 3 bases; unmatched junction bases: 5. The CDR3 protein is CSVKQGNNQPQHF. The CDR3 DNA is TGCAGCGTAAAACAGGGGAACAATCAGCCCCAGCATTTT.

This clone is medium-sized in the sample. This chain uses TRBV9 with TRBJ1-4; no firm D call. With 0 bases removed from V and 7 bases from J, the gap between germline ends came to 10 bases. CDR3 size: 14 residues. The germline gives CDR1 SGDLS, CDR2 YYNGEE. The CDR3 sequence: CASSVASLGEKLFF. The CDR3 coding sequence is TGTGCCAGCAGCGTAGCATCCCTAGGTGAAAAACTGTTTTTT.

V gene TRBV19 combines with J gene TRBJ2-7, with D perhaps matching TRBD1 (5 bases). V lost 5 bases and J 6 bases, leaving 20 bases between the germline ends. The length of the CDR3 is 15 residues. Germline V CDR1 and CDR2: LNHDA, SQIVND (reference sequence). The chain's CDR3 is CASSSQSTGLTEQYF. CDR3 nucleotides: TGTGCCAGTAGTTCTCAGTCCACAGGTCTAACCGAGCAGTACTTC.

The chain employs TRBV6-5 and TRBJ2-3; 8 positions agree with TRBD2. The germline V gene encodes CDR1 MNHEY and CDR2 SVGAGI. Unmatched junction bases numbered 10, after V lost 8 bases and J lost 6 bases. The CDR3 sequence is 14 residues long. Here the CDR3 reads CASLPPGGADTQYF. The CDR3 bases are TGTGCCAGCCTTCCTCCCGGGGGGGCCGATACGCAGTATTTT.

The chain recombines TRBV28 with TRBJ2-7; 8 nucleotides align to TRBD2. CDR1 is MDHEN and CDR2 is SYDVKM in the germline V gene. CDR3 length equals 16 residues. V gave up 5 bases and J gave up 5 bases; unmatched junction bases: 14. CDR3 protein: CASSGPGGVHLDEQYF. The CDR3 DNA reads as TGTGCCAGCAGTGGACCGGGGGGGGTTCACTTGGACGAGCAGTACTTC.

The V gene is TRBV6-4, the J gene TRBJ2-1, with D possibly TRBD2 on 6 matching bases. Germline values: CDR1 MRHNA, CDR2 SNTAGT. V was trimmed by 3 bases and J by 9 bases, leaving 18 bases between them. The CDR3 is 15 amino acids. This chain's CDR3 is CASSDSMALGSEQFF. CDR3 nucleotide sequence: TGTGCCAGCAGTGATTCGATGGCTCTCGGGAGTGAGCAGTTCTTC.

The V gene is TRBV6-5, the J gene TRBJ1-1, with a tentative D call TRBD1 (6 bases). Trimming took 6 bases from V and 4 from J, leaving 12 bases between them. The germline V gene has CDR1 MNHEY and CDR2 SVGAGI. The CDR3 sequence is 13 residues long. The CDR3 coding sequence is TGTGCCAGCAGACGAGGACAGAGCACTGAAGCTTTCTTT. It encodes CASRRGQSTEAFF.